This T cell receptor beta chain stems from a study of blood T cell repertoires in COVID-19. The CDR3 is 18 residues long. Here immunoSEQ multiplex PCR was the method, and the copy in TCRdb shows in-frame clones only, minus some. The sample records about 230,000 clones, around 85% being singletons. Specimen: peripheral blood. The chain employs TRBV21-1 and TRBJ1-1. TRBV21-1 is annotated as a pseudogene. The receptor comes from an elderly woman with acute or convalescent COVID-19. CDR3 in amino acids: CASSTMTQINSGGTEAFF. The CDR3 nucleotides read TGTGCCAGCAGCACGATGACACAGATAAACAGCGGTGGCACTGAAGCTTTCTTT.